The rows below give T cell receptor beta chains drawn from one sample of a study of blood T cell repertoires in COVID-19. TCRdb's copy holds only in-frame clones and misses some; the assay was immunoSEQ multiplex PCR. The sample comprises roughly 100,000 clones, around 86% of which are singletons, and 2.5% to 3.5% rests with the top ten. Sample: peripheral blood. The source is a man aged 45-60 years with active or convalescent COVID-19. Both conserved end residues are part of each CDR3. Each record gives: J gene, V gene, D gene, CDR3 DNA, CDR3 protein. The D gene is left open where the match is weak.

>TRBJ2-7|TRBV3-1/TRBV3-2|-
TGTGCCAGCAGCCCCCGAGTCAATCCCCCCTACGAGCAGTACTTC
CASSPRVNPPYEQYF
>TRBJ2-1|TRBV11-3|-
TGTGCCAGCAGCTTAAGCCCAATGAATGAGCAGTTCTTC
CASSLSPMNEQFF
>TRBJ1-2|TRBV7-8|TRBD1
TGTGCCAGCAGCTTAGGGCAGGGGGTTAACTATGGCTACACCTTC
CASSLGQGVNYGYTF
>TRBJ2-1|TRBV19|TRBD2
TGTGCCAGTAGTATTCGTCCCGGGACTAGCGGGGGGGCCAATGAGCAGTTCTTC
CASSIRPGTSGGANEQFF
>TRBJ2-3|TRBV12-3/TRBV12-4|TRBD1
TGTGCCAGCAGTCCTGGACAGGGAAGTACGCAGTATTTT
CASSPGQGSTQYF
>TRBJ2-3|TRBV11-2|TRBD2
TGTGCCAGCAGCCCCGGGACTAGCGGGGGGGCTGATACGCAGTATTTT
CASSPGTSGGADTQYF
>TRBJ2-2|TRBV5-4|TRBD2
TGTGCCAGCAGCCCGCGGGGGGGGACACCGAACACCGGGGAGCTGTTTTTT
CASSPRGGTPNTGELFF
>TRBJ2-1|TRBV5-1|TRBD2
TGCGCCAGCGGGACTAGCGGGGGGGCTTTCAATGAGCAGTTCTTC
CASGTSGGAFNEQFF
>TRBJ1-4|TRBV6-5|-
TGTGCCAGCAGCAAAGCAGGGTTGGTTGAAAAACTGTTTTTT
CASSKAGLVEKLFF
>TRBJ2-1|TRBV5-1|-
TGCGCCAGCAGCTTGGGTGCAGGGACATACAATGAGCAGTTCTTC
CASSLGAGTYNEQFF
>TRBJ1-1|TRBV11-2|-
TGTGCCAGCAGCTTTAGACATTCAACCCGCATGAACACTGAAGCTTTCTTT
CASSFRHSTRMNTEAFF
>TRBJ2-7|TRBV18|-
TGTGCCAGCTCACCGGGCAGGGGCCACGAGCAGTACTTC
CASSPGRGHEQYF
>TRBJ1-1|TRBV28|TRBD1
TGTGCCAGCAGTGGGGGGACAGCGATGAACACTGAAGCTTTCTTT
CASSGGTAMNTEAFF